Presented here are 19 T cell receptor beta chains from one specimen sequenced in a study of T cell responses to AZD1222 COVID-19 vaccine. Produced via immunoSEQ multiplex PCR; TCRdb's table is partial and in-frame only. The table includes about 56,000 clones, 70% to 90% detected once. Sequencing was performed on peripheral blood, taken on day 0 of AZD1222 vaccination. The receptors shown here come from an adult in good health.

The chain joins TRBV5-6 to TRBJ1-6; perhaps TRBD1 as D (5 bases). The germline V and J ends were trimmed by 4 bases and 7 bases, with 9 bases remaining between them. CDR1 is SGHDT, CDR2 YYEEEE, per germline. The CDR3 runs 13 residues. CDR3: CASSGTGNSPLHF. As DNA, the CDR3 is TGTGCCAGCAGCGGGACGGGGAATTCACCCCTCCACTTT. The entire variable domain, with the rest obtained from reference TRBV5-6 and TRBJ1-6, is as follows: DAGVTQSPTHLIKTRGQQVTLRCSPKSGHDTVSWYQQALGQGPQFIFQYYEEEERQRGNFPDRFSGHQFPNYSSELNVNALLLGDSALYLCASSGTGNSPLHFGNGTRLTVT.

The gene calls are TRBV10-2 and TRBJ2-3; D gene ambiguous. The V gene's germline CDR1 is WSHSY and CDR2 SAAADI. The V and J ends lost 8 bases and 9 bases respectively, with 15 bases between them. This CDR3 has 12 residues. The CDR3 nucleotides are TGCGCCAGCTCCCCCTTGGACGGGACGCAGTATTTT. It specifies CASSPLDGTQYF.

V and J are TRBV28 and TRBJ1-2; 8 nucleotides agree with TRBD1. The CDR3 extends over 16 amino acids. Trimming at V came to 5 bases and at J to 6 bases, leaving 14 bases not matched to a gene. Germline V lookup: CDR1 MDHEN, CDR2 SYDVKM. CDR3 nucleotides: TGTGCCAGCAGTCTGCCAGGACAGGGCCGGTTGAATGGCTACACCTTC. Amino acid sequence: CASSLPGQGRLNGYTF.

The gene calls are TRBV14 and TRBJ1-4; D is unresolved. This CDR3 contains 13 residues. Trimming stripped 1 base from V and 10 bases from J, with 10 bases between. In germline, CDR1 is SGHDN, CDR2 FVKESK. Written as DNA, the CDR3 is TGTGCCAGCAGCCAAGGGTACTCGGGAAAACTGTTTTTT. Residues: CASSQGYSGKLFF.

The CDR3 sequence: CASSPTSGGRYF. CDR3 in DNA: TGTGCCAGCAGCCCGACTAGCGGGGGAAGGTACTTC. The V call is TRBV6-5, the J call TRBJ2-5; 12 bases fit TRBD2. Per the germline V gene, CDR1 is MNHEY and CDR2 is SVGAGI. V lost 6 bases and J lost 13; bases outside the gene matches: 6. The CDR3 runs to 12 residues.

V gene TRBV2 combines with J gene TRBJ2-3; TRBD1 aligns across 9 bases. Germline-derived CDR1 and CDR2 are SNHLY and FYNNEI. With V trimmed by 5 bases and J by 1 base, 4 bases remained unmatched. CDR3 size: 15 residues. CDR3 in DNA: TGTGCCAGCAGTTCGACAGGGGGTGGCACAGATACGCAGTATTTT. It specifies CASSSTGGGTDTQYF.

The gene calls are TRBV18 and TRBJ1-2, with D unclear. Germline loops: CDR1 KGHSH, CDR2 LQKENI. There are 16 residues in the CDR3. The V gene lost 3 bases and the J gene lost 0 bases, with 14 bases spanning the gap. The CDR3 coding sequence is TGTGCCAGCTCACCGACGGCGGTAACCCCTAACTATGGCTACACCTTC. Translation: CASSPTAVTPNYGYTF.

The V and J genes are TRBV9 and TRBJ1-2; 8 nucleotides align to TRBD1. CDR1 and CDR2 (germline): SGDLS, YYNGEE. V was pared by 5 bases and J by 6 bases, with 6 bases of the junction left unmatched. The CDR3 contains 13 residues. CDR3 DNA: TGTGCCAGCAGTCCCCCGACAGGGGATGGCTACACCTTC. Amino acids: CASSPPTGDGYTF.

The rearrangement joins TRBV3-1 (or the pseudogene TRBV3-2) to TRBJ1-6; 7 bases agree with TRBD1. The CDR3 contains 16 residues. J lost 6 bases, V lost 1 base, and 6 bases had no gene match. Germline CDR1 is LGHDT and CDR2 is YNNKEL (reference sequence). CDR3 in DNA: TGTGCCAGCAGCCAAGTTCCCACAGGGGTTAATTCACCCCTCCACTTT. Its protein is CASSQVPTGVNSPLHF.

This clone was detected only once. This sequence joins TRBV5-1 and TRBJ2-3; D is perhaps TRBD2 (6 bases). V lost 1 base to trimming and J lost 4 bases, with 13 bases between them. The length of the CDR3 is 15 residues. The germline gives CDR1 SGHRS, CDR2 YFSETQ. CDR3 sequence (DNA): TGCGCCAGCAGCTTGATGGGGGGTGGGGCAGATACGCAGTATTTT. It encodes CASSLMGGGADTQYF.

The chain combines TRBV19 with TRBJ1-5; the match to TRBD1 covers 8 bases. CDR1 and CDR2 (germline): LNHDA, SQIVND (reference sequence). With 5 bases clipped from V and 7 bases from J, the junction kept 4 bases outside the gene matches. CDR3 size: 13 residues. The CDR3 protein is CASSDRTGQPQHF. For the CDR3, the DNA is TGTGCCAGTAGTGATCGGACAGGGCAGCCCCAGCATTTT.

The chain combines TRBV3-1 (or the pseudogene TRBV3-2) with TRBJ2-7; D perhaps matches TRBD1 (5 bases). Germline CDR1 LGHDT, CDR2 YNNKEL (reference sequence). The CDR3 length is 15 residues. Trimming took off 1 base at V and 3 bases at J, with 13 bases between the two ends. This chain's CDR3 is CASSQAGVGHYEQYF. DNA of the CDR3: TGTGCCAGCAGCCAAGCCGGAGTAGGACACTACGAGCAGTACTTC.

This chain links TRBV6-5 with TRBJ2-3; 7 bases line up with TRBD1. With 6 bases clipped from V and 4 bases from J, the junction kept 4 bases outside the gene matches. The CDR3 has 13 amino acids. Germline V gives CDR1 MNHEY, CDR2 SVGAGI. The CDR3 loop is CASRFTGADTQYF. For the CDR3, the DNA is TGTGCCAGCAGATTCACAGGGGCAGATACGCAGTATTTT.

This clone appeared once. The chain has TRBV5-1 and TRBJ1-6; D might be TRBD1 (5 bases). Trimming removed 4 bases at V and 7 bases at J, with 18 bases between. CDR3 length equals 16 residues. Per the germline V gene, CDR1 is SGHRS and CDR2 is YFSETQ. CDR3 nucleotide sequence: TGCGCCAGCAGCCCCCTTTACGCAGAGGGGAATTCACCCCTCCACTTT. This codes for CASSPLYAEGNSPLHF.

V usage is TRBV19 and J usage is TRBJ1-1; D is ambiguous. The CDR3 extends over 14 amino acids. Germline loops: CDR1 LNHDA, CDR2 SQIVND (reference sequence). V dropped 4 bases and J dropped 5 bases, with 14 bases sitting between them. The CDR3 loop is CASSNPIGGTEAFF. For the CDR3, the DNA is TGTGCCAGTAGTAACCCGATTGGTGGGACTGAAGCTTTCTTT. The full variable domain, its missing parts supplied by reference TRBV19 and TRBJ1-1, is DGGITQSPKYLFRKEGQNVTLSCEQNLNHDAMYWYRQDPGQGLRLIYYSQIVNDFQKGDIAEGYSVSREKKESFPLTVTSAQKNPTAFYLCASSNPIGGTEAFFGQGTRLTVV.

This clone occurred once. The gene calls are TRBV5-4 and TRBJ2-5, with 12 bases aligning to TRBD2. Losses at the gene ends were 0 bases for V and 10 bases for J; bases not matched to a gene: 4. The CDR3 is made up of 14 amino acids. Germline CDR1 reads SGHNT; CDR2 reads YYREEE (reference sequence). The CDR3 reads CASSLASGGAGQYF. The CDR3 nucleotides read TGTGCCAGCAGCTTGGCTAGCGGGGGGGCGGGCCAGTACTTC.

J is TRBJ2-5 and V is TRBV4-1, with 7 bases matching TRBD2. The CDR3 extends over 17 amino acids. Trimming cost V 1 base and J 3 bases; bases outside gene matches: 11. Germline CDR1 reads MGHRA; CDR2 reads YSYEKL. The CDR3 DNA is TGCGCCAGCAGCCAAGTTGAGGCTAGCGGCACTAAAGAGACCCAGTACTTC. Translation: CASSQVEASGTKETQYF.

This chain links TRBV6-2 or TRBV6-3 with TRBJ1-5; no clear D gene. The germline CDR1 and CDR2 sequences are MNHEY and SVGEGT. The CDR3 extends over 14 amino acids. Trimming shortened V by 0 bases and J by 4 bases, and 7 bases separated the two germline ends. In DNA form, the CDR3 reads TGTGCCAGCAGTTACTCAAGGCGGAATCAGCCCCAGCATTTT. Its protein product is CASSYSRRNQPQHF.

In this sample, this clone turned up a few times. J is TRBJ2-1 and V is TRBV9; D possibly corresponds to TRBD1 (5 bases). Germline V CDR1 and CDR2: SGDLS, YYNGEE. The CDR3 length is 15 residues. V was trimmed by 0 bases and J by 9 bases, leaving 16 bases between them. The CDR3 sequence is CASSVDGASRAEQFF. As DNA, the CDR3 is TGTGCCAGCAGCGTAGATGGGGCCTCACGGGCTGAGCAGTTCTTC.